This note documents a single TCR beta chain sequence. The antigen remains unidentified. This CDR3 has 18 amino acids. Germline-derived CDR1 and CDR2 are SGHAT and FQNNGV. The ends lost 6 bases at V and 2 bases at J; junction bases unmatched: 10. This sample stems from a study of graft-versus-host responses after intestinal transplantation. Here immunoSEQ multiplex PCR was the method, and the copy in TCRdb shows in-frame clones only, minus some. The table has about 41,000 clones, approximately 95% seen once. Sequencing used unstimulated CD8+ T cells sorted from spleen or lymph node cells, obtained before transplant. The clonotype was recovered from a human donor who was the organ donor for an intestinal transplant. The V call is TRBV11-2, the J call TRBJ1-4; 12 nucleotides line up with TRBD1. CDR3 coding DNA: TGTGCCAGCAGAACCGGGACAGGGGGCTTAAGGACTAATGAAAAACTGTTTTTT. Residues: CASRTGTGGLRTNEKLFF.